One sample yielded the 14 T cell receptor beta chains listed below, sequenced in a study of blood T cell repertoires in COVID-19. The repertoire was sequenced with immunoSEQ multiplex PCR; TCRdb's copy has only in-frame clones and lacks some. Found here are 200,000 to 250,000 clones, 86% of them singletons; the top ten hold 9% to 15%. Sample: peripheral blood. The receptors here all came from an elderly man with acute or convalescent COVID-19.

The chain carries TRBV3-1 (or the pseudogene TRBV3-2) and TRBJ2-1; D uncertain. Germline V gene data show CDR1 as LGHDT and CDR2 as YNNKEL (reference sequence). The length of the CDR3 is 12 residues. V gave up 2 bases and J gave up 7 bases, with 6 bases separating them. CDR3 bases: TGTGCCAGCAGCCAAACTTATAATGAGCAGTTCTTC. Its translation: CASSQTYNEQFF.

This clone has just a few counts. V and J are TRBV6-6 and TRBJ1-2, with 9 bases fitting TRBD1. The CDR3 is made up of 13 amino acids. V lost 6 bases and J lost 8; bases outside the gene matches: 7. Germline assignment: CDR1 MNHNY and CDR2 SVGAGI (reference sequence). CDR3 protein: CASRAGTGHGYTF. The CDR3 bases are TGTGCCAGCAGGGCCGGGACAGGGCACGGCTACACCTTC.

CDR3 amino acids: CASGRTGPRNNEQFF. The CDR3 DNA sequence: TGTGCCAGCGGACGGACAGGACCAAGGAACAATGAGCAGTTCTTC. This chain joins TRBV5-6 and TRBJ2-1, with 7 bases fitting TRBD1. CDR3 length: 15 residues. Trimming took 7 bases from V and 5 from J; bases not matched to a gene: 12. Per the germline V gene, CDR1 is SGHDT and CDR2 is YYEEEE.

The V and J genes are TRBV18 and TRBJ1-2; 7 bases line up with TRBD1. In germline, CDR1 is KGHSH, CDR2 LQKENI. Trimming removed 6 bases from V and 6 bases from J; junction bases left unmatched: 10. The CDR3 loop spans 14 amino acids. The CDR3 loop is CASSRDREFDGYTF. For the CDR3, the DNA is TGTGCCAGCTCTCGTGACAGGGAGTTTGATGGCTACACCTTC.

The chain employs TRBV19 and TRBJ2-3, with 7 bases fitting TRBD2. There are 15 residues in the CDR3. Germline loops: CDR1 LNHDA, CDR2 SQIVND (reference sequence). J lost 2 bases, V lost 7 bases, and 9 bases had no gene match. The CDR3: CASNGRGAVTDTQYF. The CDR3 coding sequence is TGTGCCAGTAATGGGAGGGGCGCTGTCACAGATACGCAGTATTTT. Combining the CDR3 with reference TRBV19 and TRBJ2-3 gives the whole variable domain DGGITQSPKYLFRKEGQNVTLSCEQNLNHDAMYWYRQDPGQGLRLIYYSQIVNDFQKGDIAEGYSVSREKKESFPLTVTSAQKNPTAFYLCASNGRGAVTDTQYFGPGTRLTVL.

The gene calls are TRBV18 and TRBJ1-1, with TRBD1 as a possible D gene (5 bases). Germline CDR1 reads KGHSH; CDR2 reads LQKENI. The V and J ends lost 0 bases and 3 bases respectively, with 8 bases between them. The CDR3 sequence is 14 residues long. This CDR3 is CASSPPGPHTEAFF. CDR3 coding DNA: TGTGCCAGCTCACCACCGGGGCCGCACACTGAAGCTTTCTTT.

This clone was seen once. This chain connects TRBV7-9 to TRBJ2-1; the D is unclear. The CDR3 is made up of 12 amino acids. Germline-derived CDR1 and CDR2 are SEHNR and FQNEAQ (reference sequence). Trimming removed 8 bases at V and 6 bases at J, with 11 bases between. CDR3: CASHLGLNEQFF. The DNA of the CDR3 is TGTGCCAGCCACTTAGGTCTCAATGAGCAGTTCTTC. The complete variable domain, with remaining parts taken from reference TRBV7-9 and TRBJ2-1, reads DTGVSQNPRHKITKRGQNVTFRCDPISEHNRLYWYRQTLGQGPEFLTYFQNEAQLEKSRLLSDRFSAERPKGSFSTLEIQRTEQGDSAMYLCASHLGLNEQFFGPGTRLTVL.

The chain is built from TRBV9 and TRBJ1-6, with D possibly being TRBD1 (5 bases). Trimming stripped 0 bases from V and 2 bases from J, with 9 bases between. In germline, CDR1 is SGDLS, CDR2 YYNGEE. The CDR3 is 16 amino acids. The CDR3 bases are TGTGCCAGCAGCGTAGAGGCAGGGACCTATAATTCACCCCTCCACTTT. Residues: CASSVEAGTYNSPLHF.

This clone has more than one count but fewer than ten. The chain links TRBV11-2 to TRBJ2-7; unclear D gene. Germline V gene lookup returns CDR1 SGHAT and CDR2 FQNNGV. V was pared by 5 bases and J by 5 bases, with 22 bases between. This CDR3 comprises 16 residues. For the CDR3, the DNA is TGTGCCAGCAGCCCTGTTCCGGGTAGAGGTTACCACGAGCAGTACTTC. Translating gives CASSPVPGRGYHEQYF.

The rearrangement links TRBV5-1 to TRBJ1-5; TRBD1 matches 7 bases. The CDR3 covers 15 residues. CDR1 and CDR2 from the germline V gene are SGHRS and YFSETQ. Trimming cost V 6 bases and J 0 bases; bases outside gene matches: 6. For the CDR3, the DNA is TGCGCCAGCAAGCTTGGGACAGCTAGCAATCAGCCCCAGCATTTT. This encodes CASKLGTASNQPQHF. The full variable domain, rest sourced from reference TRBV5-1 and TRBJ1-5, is KAGVTQTPRYLIKTRGQQVTLSCSPISGHRSVSWYQQTPGQGLQFLFEYFSETQRNKGNFPGRFSGRQFSNSRSEMNVSTLELGDSALYLCASKLGTASNQPQHFGDGTRLSIL.

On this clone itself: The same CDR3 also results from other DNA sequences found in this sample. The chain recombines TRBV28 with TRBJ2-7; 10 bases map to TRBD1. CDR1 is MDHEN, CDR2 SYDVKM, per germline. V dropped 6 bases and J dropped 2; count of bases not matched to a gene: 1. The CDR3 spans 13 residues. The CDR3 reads CASRGQGAYEQYF. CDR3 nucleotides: TGTGCCAGCAGAGGACAGGGGGCCTACGAGCAGTACTTC.

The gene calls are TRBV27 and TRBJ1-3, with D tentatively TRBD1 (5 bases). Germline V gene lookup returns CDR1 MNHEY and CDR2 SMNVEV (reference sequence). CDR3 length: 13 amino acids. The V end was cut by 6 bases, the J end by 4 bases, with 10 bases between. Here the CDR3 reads CASRARGGNTIYF. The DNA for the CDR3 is TGTGCCAGCAGGGCGCGGGGGGGAAACACCATATATTTT.

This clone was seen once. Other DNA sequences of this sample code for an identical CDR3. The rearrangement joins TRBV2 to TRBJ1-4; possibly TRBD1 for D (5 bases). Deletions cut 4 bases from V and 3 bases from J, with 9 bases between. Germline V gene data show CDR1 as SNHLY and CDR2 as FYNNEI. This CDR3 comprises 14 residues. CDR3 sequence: CASSVGASNEKLFF. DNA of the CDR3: TGTGCCAGCAGTGTTGGGGCCTCTAATGAAAAACTGTTTTTT.

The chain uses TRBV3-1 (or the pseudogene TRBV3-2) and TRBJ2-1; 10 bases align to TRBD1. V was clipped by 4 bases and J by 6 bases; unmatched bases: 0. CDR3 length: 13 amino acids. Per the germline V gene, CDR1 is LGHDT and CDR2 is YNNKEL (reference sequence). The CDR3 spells CASSRDRGNEQFF. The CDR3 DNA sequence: TGTGCCAGCAGCCGGGACAGGGGCAATGAGCAGTTCTTC.